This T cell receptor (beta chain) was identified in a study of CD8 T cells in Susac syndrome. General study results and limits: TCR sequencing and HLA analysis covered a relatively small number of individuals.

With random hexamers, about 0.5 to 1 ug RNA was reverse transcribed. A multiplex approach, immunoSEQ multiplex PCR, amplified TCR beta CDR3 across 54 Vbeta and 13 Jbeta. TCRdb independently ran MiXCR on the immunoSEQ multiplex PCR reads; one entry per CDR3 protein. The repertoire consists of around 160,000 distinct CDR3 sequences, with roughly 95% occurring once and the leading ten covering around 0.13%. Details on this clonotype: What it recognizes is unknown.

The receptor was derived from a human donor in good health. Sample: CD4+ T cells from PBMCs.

DNA for the CDR3: TGCAGTGCTGCATCCGGGACAGGGCTCGAGCAGTACTTC. Its protein is CSAASGTGLEQYF. The chain has TRBV20-1 and TRBJ2-7; 9 bases map to TRBD1. The ends lost 5 bases at V and 6 bases at J; junction bases unmatched: 8. The CDR3 contains 13 residues. Germline V gene lookup returns CDR1 DFQATT and CDR2 SNEGSKA (reference sequence).